The TCR beta chain under discussion was sequenced for a study of type 1 regulatory T cells. This CDR3 region has 14 residues. Per germline, CDR1 LNHDA and CDR2 SQIVND (reference sequence). V lost 8 bases and J lost 4; bases outside the gene matches: 7. TCRdb re-called the reads through MiXCR, storing one row per CDR3 protein. Of some 90,000 distinct CDR3 sequences detected, about a third appear once; the ten largest clones hold 2.2%. The genes are TRBV19 and TRBJ2-1; 8 positions agree with TRBD1. The source is a human donor in good health. Source material: CD4+ T cells, either the whole sample or a sorted fraction (not recorded which). DNA for the CDR3: TGTGCCAGTGCGGACAGGGATGGGTACAATGAGCAGTTCTTC. This gives the protein CASADRDGYNEQFF.